This TCR beta chain was sequenced during a study of PD-1 blockade in classical Hodgkin lymphoma. Every patient was affected by relapse after autologous stem cell transplantation, while exposure to brentuximab vedotin was not uniform. Measured with immunoSEQ multiplex PCR; TCRdb has only the in-frame clones, and not every one. The table has roughly 20,000 clones, approximately 84% seen once. With 2 bases clipped from V and 7 bases from J, the junction kept 7 bases outside the gene matches. This CDR3 has 16 amino acids. Looked up from germline, CDR1 is SGHDN and CDR2 is FVKESK. General study points: With CD4+ cells, TCR diversity rose significantly by C4D1, but not with CD8+ cells. When set against healthy donors, newly diagnosed patients were reported to show lower baseline TCR diversity.

In its sample, this clone was seen a few times. What it binds is unknown. This sequence was found in a human donor with classical Hodgkin lymphoma. The chain carries TRBV14 and TRBJ1-4; 10 nucleotides match TRBD1. This sample comprised peripheral blood mononuclear cells (PBMCs), obtained at baseline. The CDR3 DNA reads as TGTGCCAGCAGCCAACTCATTGGGACAGGGGTTGAAAAACTGTTTTTT. Translated, it gives CASSQLIGTGVEKLFF.